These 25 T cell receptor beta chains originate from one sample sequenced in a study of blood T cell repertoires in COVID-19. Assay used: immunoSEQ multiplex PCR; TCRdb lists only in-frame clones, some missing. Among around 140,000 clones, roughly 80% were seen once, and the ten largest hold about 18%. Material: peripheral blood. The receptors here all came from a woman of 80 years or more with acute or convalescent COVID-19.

CDR3 nucleotides: TGTGCCAGTAGCCCCCCAGCGGAGCTAAGAGGTGGTGAGCAGTTCTTC. Translation: CASSPPAELRGGEQFF. This chain uses TRBV19 with TRBJ2-1, with D tentatively TRBD2 (5 bases). Germline assignment: CDR1 LNHDA and CDR2 SQIVND (reference sequence). Trimming took 6 bases from V and 9 from J, leaving 24 bases between them. The CDR3 sequence is 16 residues long.

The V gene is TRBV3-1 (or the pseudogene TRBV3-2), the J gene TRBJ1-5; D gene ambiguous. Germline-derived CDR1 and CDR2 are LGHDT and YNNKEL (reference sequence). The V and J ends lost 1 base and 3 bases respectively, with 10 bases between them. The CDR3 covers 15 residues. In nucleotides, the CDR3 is TGTGCCAGCAGCCAAGGTTGGCAAAACAATCAGCCCCAGCATTTT. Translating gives CASSQGWQNNQPQHF.

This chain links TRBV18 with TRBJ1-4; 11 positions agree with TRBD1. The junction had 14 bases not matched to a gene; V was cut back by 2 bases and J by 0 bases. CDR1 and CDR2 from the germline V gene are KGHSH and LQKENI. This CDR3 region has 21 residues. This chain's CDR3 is CASSPGQGAISEKPTNEKLFF. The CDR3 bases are TGTGCCAGCTCACCAGGACAGGGGGCGATAAGCGAGAAACCAACTAATGAAAAACTGTTTTTT.

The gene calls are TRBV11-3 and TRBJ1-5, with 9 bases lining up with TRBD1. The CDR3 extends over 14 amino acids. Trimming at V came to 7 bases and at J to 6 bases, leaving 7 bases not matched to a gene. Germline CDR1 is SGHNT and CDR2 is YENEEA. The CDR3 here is CASTPGTGPQPQHF. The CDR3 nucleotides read TGTGCCAGCACCCCAGGGACAGGGCCTCAGCCCCAGCATTTT.

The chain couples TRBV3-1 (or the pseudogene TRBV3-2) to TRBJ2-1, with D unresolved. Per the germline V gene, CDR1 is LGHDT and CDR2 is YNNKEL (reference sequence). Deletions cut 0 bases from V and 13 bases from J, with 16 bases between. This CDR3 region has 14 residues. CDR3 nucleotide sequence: TGTGCCAGCAGCCAAGATCTGCTAACCCAAACTCAGTTCTTC. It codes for CASSQDLLTQTQFF.

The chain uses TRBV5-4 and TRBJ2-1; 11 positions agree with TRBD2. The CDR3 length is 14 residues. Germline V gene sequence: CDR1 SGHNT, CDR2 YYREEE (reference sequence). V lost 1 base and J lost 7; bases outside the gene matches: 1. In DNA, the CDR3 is TGTGCCAGCAGCTTGCCTAGCGGGGGGAATGAGCAGTTCTTC. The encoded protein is CASSLPSGGNEQFF.

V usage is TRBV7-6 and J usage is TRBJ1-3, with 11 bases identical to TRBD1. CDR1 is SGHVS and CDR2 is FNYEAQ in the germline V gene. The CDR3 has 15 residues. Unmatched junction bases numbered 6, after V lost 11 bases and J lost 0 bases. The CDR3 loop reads CASGGTGGSGNTIYF. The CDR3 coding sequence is TGTGCCTCAGGAGGGACAGGGGGCTCTGGAAACACCATATATTTT.

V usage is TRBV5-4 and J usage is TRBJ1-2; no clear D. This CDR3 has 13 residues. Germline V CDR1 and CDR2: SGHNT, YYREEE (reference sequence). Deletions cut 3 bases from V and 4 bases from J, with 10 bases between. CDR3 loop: CASSSVPSYGYTF. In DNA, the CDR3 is TGTGCCAGCAGCTCAGTACCCTCCTATGGCTACACCTTC.

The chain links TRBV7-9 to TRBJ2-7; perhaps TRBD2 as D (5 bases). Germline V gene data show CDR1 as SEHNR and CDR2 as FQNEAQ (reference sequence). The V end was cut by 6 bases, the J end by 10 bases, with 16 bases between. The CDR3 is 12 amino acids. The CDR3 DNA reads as TGTGCCAGCAGTAGCTCCGGACTCCCACAGTACTTC. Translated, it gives CASSSSGLPQYF.

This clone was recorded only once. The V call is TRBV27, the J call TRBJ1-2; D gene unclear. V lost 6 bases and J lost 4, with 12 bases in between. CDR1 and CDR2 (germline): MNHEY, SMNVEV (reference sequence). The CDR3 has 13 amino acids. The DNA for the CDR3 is TGTGCCAGCAGCGCCCGAGCTGGCTATGGCTACACCTTC. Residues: CASSARAGYGYTF.

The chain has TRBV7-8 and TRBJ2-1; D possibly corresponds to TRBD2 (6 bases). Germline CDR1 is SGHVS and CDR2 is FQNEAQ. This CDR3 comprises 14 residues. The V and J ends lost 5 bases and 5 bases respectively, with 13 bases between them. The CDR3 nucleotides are TGTGCCAGCAGCCACCCTAGCGACGACAATGAGCAGTTCTTC. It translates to CASSHPSDDNEQFF. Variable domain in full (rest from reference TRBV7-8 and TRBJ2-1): GAGVSQSPRYKVAKRGQDVALRCDPISGHVSLFWYQQALGQGPEFLTYFQNEAQLDKSGLPSDRFFAERPEGSVSTLKIQRTQQEDSAVYLCASSHPSDDNEQFFGPGTRLTVL.

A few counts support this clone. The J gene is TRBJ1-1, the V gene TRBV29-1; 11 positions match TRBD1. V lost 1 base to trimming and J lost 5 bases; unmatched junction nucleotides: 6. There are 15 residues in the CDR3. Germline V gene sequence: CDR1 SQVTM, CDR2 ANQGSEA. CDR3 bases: TGCAGCGTTGAAGGGACAGGGGGCTCAGGGACTGAAGCTTTCTTT. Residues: CSVEGTGGSGTEAFF.

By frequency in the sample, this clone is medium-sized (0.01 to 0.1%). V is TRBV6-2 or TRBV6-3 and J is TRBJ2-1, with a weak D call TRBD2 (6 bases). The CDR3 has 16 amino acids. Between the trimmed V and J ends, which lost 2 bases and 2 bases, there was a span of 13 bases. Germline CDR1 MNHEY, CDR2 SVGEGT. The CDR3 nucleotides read TGTGCCAGCAGTTACGGATGGAGGGCCCCCTACAATGAGCAGTTCTTC. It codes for CASSYGWRAPYNEQFF.

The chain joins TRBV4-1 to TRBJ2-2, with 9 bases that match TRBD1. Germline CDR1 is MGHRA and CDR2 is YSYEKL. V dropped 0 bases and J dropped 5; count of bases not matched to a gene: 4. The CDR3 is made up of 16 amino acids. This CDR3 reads CASSQDIGTGTGELFF. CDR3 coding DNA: TGCGCCAGCAGCCAAGATATCGGGACAGGGACCGGGGAGCTGTTTTTT.

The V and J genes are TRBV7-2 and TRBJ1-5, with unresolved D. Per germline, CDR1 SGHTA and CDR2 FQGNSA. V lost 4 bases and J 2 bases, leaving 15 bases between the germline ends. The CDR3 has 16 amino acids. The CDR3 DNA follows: TGTGCCAGCAGCTCTGGAGTCCGGGGAGGCAATCAGCCCCAGCATTTT. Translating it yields CASSSGVRGGNQPQHF.

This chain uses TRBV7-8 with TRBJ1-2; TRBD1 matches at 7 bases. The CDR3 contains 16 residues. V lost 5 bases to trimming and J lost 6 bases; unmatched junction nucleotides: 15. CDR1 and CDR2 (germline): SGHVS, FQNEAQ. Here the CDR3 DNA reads TGTGCCAGCAGCGGGCAGGGGACAGTTAGTTCGGATGGCTACACCTTC. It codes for CASSGQGTVSSDGYTF.

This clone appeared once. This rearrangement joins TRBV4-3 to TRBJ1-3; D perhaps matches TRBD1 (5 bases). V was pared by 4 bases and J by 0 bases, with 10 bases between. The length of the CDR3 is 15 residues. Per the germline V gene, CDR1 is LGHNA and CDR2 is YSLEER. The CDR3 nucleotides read TGCGCCAGCAGCCCAAGCGGGGCCTCTGGAAACACCATATATTTT. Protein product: CASSPSGASGNTIYF.

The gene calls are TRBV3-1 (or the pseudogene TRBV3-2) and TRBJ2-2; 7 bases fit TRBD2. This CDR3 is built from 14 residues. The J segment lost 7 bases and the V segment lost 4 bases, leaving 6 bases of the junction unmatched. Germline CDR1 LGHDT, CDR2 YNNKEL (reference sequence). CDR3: CASSPSGGGGELFF. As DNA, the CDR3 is TGTGCCAGCAGCCCATCGGGCGGGGGCGGGGAGCTGTTTTTT.

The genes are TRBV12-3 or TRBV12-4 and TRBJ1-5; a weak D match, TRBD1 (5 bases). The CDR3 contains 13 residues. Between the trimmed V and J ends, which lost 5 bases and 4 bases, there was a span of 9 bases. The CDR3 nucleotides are TGTGCCAGCAGTATTCGGGGGAATCAGCCCCAGCATTTT. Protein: CASSIRGNQPQHF.

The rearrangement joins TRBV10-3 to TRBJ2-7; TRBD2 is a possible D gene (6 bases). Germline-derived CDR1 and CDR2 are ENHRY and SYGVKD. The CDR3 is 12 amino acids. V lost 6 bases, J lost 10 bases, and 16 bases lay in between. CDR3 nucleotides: TGTGCCATCAGGGGAGGACTATCTGACCAGTACTTC. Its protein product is CAIRGGLSDQYF.

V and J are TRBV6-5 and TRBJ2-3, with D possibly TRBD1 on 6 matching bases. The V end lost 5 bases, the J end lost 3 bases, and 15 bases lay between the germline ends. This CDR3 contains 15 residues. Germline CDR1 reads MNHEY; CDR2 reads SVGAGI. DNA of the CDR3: TGTGCCAGCAGTAGTTTCCAGGGGTTTACAGATACGCAGTATTTT. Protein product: CASSSFQGFTDTQYF.

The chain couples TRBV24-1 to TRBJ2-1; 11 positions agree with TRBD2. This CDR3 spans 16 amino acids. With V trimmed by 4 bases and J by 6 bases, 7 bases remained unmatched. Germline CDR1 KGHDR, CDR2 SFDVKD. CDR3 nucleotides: TGTGCCACCAGTGACGGTGGGCTAGCGGGAGGCAATGAGCAGTTCTTC. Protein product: CATSDGGLAGGNEQFF.

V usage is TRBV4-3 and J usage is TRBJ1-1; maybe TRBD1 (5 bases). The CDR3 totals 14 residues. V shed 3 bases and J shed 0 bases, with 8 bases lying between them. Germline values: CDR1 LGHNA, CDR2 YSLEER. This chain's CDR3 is CASSHQGLNTEAFF. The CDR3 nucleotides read TGCGCCAGCAGCCATCAGGGTTTGAACACTGAAGCTTTCTTT.

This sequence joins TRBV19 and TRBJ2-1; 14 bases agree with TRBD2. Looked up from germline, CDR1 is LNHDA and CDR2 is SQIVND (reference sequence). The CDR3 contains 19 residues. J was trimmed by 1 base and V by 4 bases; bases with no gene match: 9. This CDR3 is CASSKPGTSGSRSYNEQFF. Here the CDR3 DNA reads TGTGCCAGTAGTAAACCCGGGACTAGCGGGAGTCGGTCCTACAATGAGCAGTTCTTC.

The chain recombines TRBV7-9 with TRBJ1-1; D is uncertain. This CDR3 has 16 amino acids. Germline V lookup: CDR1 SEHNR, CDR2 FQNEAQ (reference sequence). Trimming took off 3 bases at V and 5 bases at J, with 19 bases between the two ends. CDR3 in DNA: TGTGCCAGCAGCTTCGGCGGTGTTGGGTTAAGGACTGAAGCTTTCTTT. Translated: CASSFGGVGLRTEAFF.